Each of the 14 T cell receptor beta chains below was sequenced from the same sample in a study of T cells in localized non-small cell lung cancer. Repertoires were generated with immunoSEQ multiplex PCR, while TCRdb's copy carries only in-frame clones and drops some. This sample yields approximately 52,000 clones, of which 75% to 90% are seen a single time; 18% belongs to the top ten. This specimen consisted of peripheral blood, obtained before any cancer treatment. Source of these receptors: a male donor older than 55 with stage III squamous cell lung carcinoma.

This rearrangement joins TRBV5-4 to TRBJ2-5, with unresolved D. The V gene's germline CDR1 is SGHNT and CDR2 YYREEE (reference sequence). The ends were cut back, 0 bases at V and 6 bases at J, with 9 bases in the middle. CDR3 length: 13 amino acids. This CDR3 is CASSLAPSQTQYF. CDR3 DNA: TGTGCCAGCAGCTTGGCACCCTCTCAGACCCAGTACTTC.

J is TRBJ1-6 and V is TRBV5-6; D call uncertain. Germline CDR1 reads SGHDT; CDR2 reads YYEEEE. V gave up 0 bases and J gave up 5 bases, with 12 bases separating them. The CDR3 has 16 residues. The CDR3 coding sequence is TGTGCCAGCAGCTTGGTTGGAGGGAACGATAATTCACCCCTCCACTTT. It specifies CASSLVGGNDNSPLHF.

The chain joins TRBV5-1 to TRBJ2-3; D unresolved. Per the germline V gene, CDR1 is SGHRS and CDR2 is YFSETQ. Deletions cut 4 bases from V and 4 bases from J, with 7 bases between. This CDR3 has 12 residues. The CDR3 region has the DNA TGCGCCAGCAGCGAAAACGCAGATACGCAGTATTTT. Translated, it gives CASSENADTQYF.

This rearrangement joins TRBV5-4 to TRBJ2-2; D gene ambiguous. The germline V gene encodes CDR1 SGHNT and CDR2 YYREEE (reference sequence). The CDR3 length is 15 residues. Trimming shortened V by 2 bases and J by 0 bases, and 8 bases separated the two germline ends. Here the CDR3 DNA reads TGTGCCAGCAGCTTTGAATTCGCGAACACCGGGGAGCTGTTTTTT. Translated: CASSFEFANTGELFF.

The genes are TRBV5-1 and TRBJ1-3; D not certain. CDR3 size: 15 residues. V was pared by 3 bases and J by 0 bases, with 10 bases between. The germline V gene encodes CDR1 SGHRS and CDR2 YFSETQ. CDR3 coding DNA: TGCGCCAGCAGCTCTGGACGGGGCTCTGGAAACACCATATATTTT. It is translated as CASSSGRGSGNTIYF.

V and J are TRBV2 and TRBJ1-3; no clear D. CDR1 and CDR2 from the germline V gene are SNHLY and FYNNEI. V lost 3 bases and J 0 bases, leaving 6 bases between the germline ends. This CDR3 has 14 amino acids. CDR3 sequence (DNA): TGTGCCAGCAGTGATTTGAACTCTGGAAACACCATATATTTT. Translated, it gives CASSDLNSGNTIYF. Supplemented by reference TRBV2 and TRBJ1-3, the full variable domain reads EPEVTQTPSHQVTQMGQEVILRCVPISNHLYFYWYRQILGQKVEFLVSFYNNEISEKSEIFDDQFSVERPDGSNFTLKIRSTKLEDSAMYFCASSDLNSGNTIYFGEGSWLTVV.

The rearrangement uses TRBV4-2 and TRBJ2-1; D might be TRBD1 or TRBD2, each matching 5 bases. The CDR3 spans 16 residues. Trimming cost V 5 bases and J 7 bases, with 21 bases left between them. Germline assignment: CDR1 LGHNA and CDR2 YNFKEQ. Here the CDR3 DNA reads TGTGCCAGCAGCTTGCGTGGCTTCACCGAGGGGAATGAGCAGTTCTTC. Translating gives CASSLRGFTEGNEQFF.

The rearrangement uses TRBV19 and TRBJ2-3, with D unresolved. Trimming shortened V by 5 bases and J by 2 bases, and 5 bases separated the two germline ends. The CDR3 covers 12 residues. CDR1 and CDR2 (germline): LNHDA, SQIVND (reference sequence). CDR3 DNA sequence: TGTGCCAGTAGTCCCTCCACAGATACGCAGTATTTT. Amino acids: CASSPSTDTQYF. Based on the CDR3 plus reference TRBV19 and TRBJ2-3, the full variable domain is DGGITQSPKYLFRKEGQNVTLSCEQNLNHDAMYWYRQDPGQGLRLIYYSQIVNDFQKGDIAEGYSVSREKKESFPLTVTSAQKNPTAFYLCASSPSTDTQYFGPGTRLTVL.

The rearrangement joins TRBV5-1 to TRBJ1-1; possible D gene TRBD1, 5 bases. V lost 4 bases and J 0 bases, leaving 13 bases between the germline ends. The CDR3 consists of 15 residues. The V gene's germline CDR1 is SGHRS and CDR2 YFSETQ. Here the CDR3 DNA reads TGCGCCAGCAGCCCATCGGGACGGATGAACACTGAAGCTTTCTTT. The encoded protein is CASSPSGRMNTEAFF.

V gene TRBV4-3 combines with J gene TRBJ1-1, with 7 bases that match TRBD1. Germline V gene data show CDR1 as LGHNA and CDR2 as YSLEER. J was trimmed by 5 bases and V by 0 bases; bases with no gene match: 3. This CDR3 is built from 14 residues. The CDR3 reads CASSQDQGGTEAFF. CDR3 DNA: TGCGCCAGCAGCCAAGATCAGGGGGGGACTGAAGCTTTCTTT.

The rearrangement uses TRBV27 and TRBJ1-2, with D tentatively TRBD1 (5 bases). V was clipped by 7 bases and J by 10 bases, with 25 bases between them. Germline V CDR1 and CDR2: MNHEY, SMNVEV (reference sequence). CDR3 size: 15 residues. CDR3 DNA sequence: TGTGCCAGCACTCCCGACCCGGGACTCGGACGCCTCTACACCTTC. Residues: CASTPDPGLGRLYTF.

The genes are TRBV6-5 and TRBJ1-1; D remains ambiguous. The V gene lost 6 bases and the J gene lost 0 bases, with 14 bases spanning the gap. Per the germline V gene, CDR1 is MNHEY and CDR2 is SVGAGI. There are 15 residues in the CDR3. The CDR3 reads CASSRRGPMNTEAFF. For the CDR3, the DNA is TGTGCCAGCAGCCGACGCGGTCCGATGAACACTGAAGCTTTCTTT.

The chain is built from TRBV13 and TRBJ2-2, with no clear D. V shed 7 bases and J shed 1 base, with 4 bases lying between them. Germline V lookup: CDR1 PRHDT, CDR2 FYEKMQ (reference sequence). The CDR3 spans 12 residues. In DNA, the CDR3 is TGTGCCAGCAACAAGAACACCGGGGAGCTGTTTTTT. It yields the protein CASNKNTGELFF.

The chain is built from TRBV19 and TRBJ2-3, with D perhaps matching TRBD2 (6 bases). The CDR3 extends over 14 amino acids. Germline loops: CDR1 LNHDA, CDR2 SQIVND (reference sequence). The ends were cut back, 10 bases at V and 0 bases at J, with 14 bases in the middle. The CDR3 sequence: CATGRQPSTDTQYF. The CDR3 DNA is TGTGCCACAGGGAGGCAGCCGAGCACAGATACGCAGTATTTT.